This TCR beta chain is from a study of cytomegalovirus exposure and HLA in healthy donors. Overall study context: Both the 100 to 150 validation repertoires and the 666 first-cohort repertoires used the same platform, as reported by a later analysis.

A single count supports this clone. Its antigen is unknown. Study findings and constraints: The authors listed roughly 150 TCR beta chains as cytomegalovirus-associated. While the bulk of TCR sequences proved rare, some public TCRs turned up in many donors. Clusters of TCRs from the first cohort tended to co-occur in the 90 to 150 validation repertoires (as a later analysis found).

The assay was immunoSEQ multiplex PCR, and TCRdb's table has in-frame clones only and misses some. The sample shows around 160,000 clones, roughly 80% of them seen only once. This CDR3 is 15 amino acids long. Germline V gene sequence: CDR1 SGHRS, CDR2 YFSETQ. The V gene end was trimmed by 6 bases and the J gene end by 0 bases; junction bases not matched to a gene: 9. Sequenced material: PBMCs. This TCR derives from a man aged 25-40 years in good health and CMV-seropositive. The rearrangement joins TRBV5-1 to TRBJ2-7; TRBD2 aligns across 7 bases. CDR3: CASTASGLLSYEQYF. For the CDR3, the DNA is TGCGCCAGCACGGCTAGCGGTCTACTCTCCTACGAGCAGTACTTC.